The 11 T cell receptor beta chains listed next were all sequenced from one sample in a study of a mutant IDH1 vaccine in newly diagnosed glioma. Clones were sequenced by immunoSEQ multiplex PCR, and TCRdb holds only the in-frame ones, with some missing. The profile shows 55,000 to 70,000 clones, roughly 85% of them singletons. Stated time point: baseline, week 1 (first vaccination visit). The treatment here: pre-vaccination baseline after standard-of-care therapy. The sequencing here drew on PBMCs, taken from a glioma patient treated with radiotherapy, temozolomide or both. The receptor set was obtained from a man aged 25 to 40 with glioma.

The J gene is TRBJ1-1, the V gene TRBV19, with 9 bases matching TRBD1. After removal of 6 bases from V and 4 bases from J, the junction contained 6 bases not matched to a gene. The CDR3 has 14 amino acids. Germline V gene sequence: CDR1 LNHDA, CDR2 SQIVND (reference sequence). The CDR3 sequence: CASSTLTGGTEAFF. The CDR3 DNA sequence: TGTGCCAGTAGCACCCTGACAGGGGGCACTGAAGCTTTCTTT. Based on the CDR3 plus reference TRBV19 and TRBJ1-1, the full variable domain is DGGITQSPKYLFRKEGQNVTLSCEQNLNHDAMYWYRQDPGQGLRLIYYSQIVNDFQKGDIAEGYSVSREKKESFPLTVTSAQKNPTAFYLCASSTLTGGTEAFFGQGTRLTVV.

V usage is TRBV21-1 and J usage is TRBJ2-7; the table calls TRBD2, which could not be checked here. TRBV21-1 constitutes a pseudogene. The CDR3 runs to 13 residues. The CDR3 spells CASSKARRDWRDF. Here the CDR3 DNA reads TGTGCCAGCAGCAAAGCGCGAAGGGACTGGCGAGACTTC.

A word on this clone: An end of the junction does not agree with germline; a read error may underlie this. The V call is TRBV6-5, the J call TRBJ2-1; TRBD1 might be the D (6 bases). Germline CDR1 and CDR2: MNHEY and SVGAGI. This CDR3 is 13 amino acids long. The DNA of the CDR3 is TGTGCCAGCAGTTACTCGAGGGACACCTCGCAGGTCTTC. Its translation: CASSYSRDTSQVF.

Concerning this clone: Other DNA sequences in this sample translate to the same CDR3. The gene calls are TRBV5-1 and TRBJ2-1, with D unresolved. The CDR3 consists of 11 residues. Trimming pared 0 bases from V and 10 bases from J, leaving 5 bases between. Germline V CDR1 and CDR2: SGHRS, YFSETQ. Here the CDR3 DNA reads TGCGCCAGCAGCTTGGGCAGGGAGCAGTTCTTC. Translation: CASSLGREQFF. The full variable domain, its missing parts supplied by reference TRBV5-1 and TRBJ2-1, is KAGVTQTPRYLIKTRGQQVTLSCSPISGHRSVSWYQQTPGQGLQFLFEYFSETQRNKGNFPGRFSGRQFSNSRSEMNVSTLELGDSALYLCASSLGREQFFGPGTRLTVL.

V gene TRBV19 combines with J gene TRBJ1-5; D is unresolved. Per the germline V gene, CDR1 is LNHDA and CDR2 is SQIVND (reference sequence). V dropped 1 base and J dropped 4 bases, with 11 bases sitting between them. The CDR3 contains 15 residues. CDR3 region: CASSIGPLTNQPQHF. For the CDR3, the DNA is TGTGCCAGTAGTATAGGACCCCTCACTAATCAGCCCCAGCATTTT. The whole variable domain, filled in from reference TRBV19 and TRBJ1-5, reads DGGITQSPKYLFRKEGQNVTLSCEQNLNHDAMYWYRQDPGQGLRLIYYSQIVNDFQKGDIAEGYSVSREKKESFPLTVTSAQKNPTAFYLCASSIGPLTNQPQHFGDGTRLSIL.

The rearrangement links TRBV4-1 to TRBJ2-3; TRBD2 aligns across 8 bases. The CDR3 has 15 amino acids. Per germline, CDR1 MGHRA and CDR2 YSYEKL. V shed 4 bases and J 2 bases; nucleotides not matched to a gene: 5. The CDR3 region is CASSLVAGYTDTQYF. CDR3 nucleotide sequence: TGCGCCAGCAGCCTGGTAGCGGGGTACACAGATACGCAGTATTTT.

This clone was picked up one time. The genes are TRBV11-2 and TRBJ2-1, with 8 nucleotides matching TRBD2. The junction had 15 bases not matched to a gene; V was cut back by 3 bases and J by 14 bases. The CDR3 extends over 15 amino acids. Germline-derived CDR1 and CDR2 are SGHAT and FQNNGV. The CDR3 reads CASSFSRGGPGGKFF. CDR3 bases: TGTGCCAGCAGCTTTAGTCGGGGGGGCCCTGGCGGAAAGTTCTTC. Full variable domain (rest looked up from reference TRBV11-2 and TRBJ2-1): EAGVAQSPRYKIIEKRQSVAFWCNPISGHATLYWYQQILGQGPKLLIQFQNNGVVDDSQLPKDRFSAERLKGVDSTLKIQPAKLEDSAVYLCASSFSRGGPGGKFFGPGTRLTVL.

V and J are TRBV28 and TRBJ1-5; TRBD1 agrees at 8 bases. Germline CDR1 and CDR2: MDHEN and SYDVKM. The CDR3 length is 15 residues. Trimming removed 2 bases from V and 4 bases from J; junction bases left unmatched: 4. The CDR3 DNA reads TGTGCCAGCAGTTTAGGACAGGGTAGGAATCAGCCCCAGCATTTT. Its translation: CASSLGQGRNQPQHF. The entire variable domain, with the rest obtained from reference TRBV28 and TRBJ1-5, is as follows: DVKVTQSSRYLVKRTGEKVFLECVQDMDHENMFWYRQDPGLGLRLIYFSYDVKMKEKGDIPEGYSVSREKKERFSLILESASTNQTSMYLCASSLGQGRNQPQHFGDGTRLSIL.

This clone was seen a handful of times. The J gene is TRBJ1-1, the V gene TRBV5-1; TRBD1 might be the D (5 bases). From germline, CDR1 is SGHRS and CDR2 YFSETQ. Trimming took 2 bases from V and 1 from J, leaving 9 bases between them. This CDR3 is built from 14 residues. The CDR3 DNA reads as TGCGCCAGCAGCTTCGACGGACAGAACACTGAAGCTTTCTTT. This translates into CASSFDGQNTEAFF.

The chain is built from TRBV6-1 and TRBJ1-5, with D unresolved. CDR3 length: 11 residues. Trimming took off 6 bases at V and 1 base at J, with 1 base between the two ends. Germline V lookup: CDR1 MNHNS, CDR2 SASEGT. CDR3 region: CASRSNQPQHF. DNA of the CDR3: TGTGCCAGCAGGAGCAATCAGCCCCAGCATTTT.

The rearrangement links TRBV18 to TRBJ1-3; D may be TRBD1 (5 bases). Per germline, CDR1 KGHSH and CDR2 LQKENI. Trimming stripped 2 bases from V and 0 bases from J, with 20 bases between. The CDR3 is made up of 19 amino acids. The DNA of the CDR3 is TGTGCCAGCTCACCATTTTTTATTCGGGACTCTAACTCTGGAAACACCATATATTTT. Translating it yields CASSPFFIRDSNSGNTIYF.